Each of the 12 T cell receptor beta chains below was sequenced from the same sample in a study of T cell responses to AZD1222 COVID-19 vaccine. Some clones are missing from TCRdb's copy, which holds only in-frame ones; the method was immunoSEQ multiplex PCR. The sample carries 150,000 to 200,000 clones, roughly 86% recorded once. This specimen was peripheral blood, taken on day 0 of AZD1222 vaccination. The receptor source for this set is an adult in good health.

The chain has TRBV9 and TRBJ1-6; the match to TRBD1 covers 7 bases. The trim removed 5 bases at V and 10 bases at J, leaving 15 bases unmatched. This CDR3 is built from 16 residues. Germline V CDR1 and CDR2: SGDLS, YYNGEE. The CDR3 sequence: CASSTEGTAHLSPLHF. CDR3 bases: TGTGCCAGCAGTACAGAGGGGACAGCCCATTTATCACCCCTCCACTTT.

The genes are TRBV3-1 (or the pseudogene TRBV3-2) and TRBJ2-7; D may correspond to TRBD1 or TRBD2 (6 bases each). The CDR3 sequence is 11 residues long. Germline V CDR1 and CDR2: LGHDT, YNNKEL (reference sequence). Trimming removed 10 bases from V and 3 bases from J, with 10 bases in between. The CDR3: CATGGLYEQYF. CDR3 coding DNA: TGTGCCACCGGGGGCCTCTACGAGCAGTACTTC.

This chain uses TRBV20-1 with TRBJ2-2; TRBD2 is a possible D gene (6 bases). Per the germline V gene, CDR1 is DFQATT and CDR2 is SNEGSKA (reference sequence). The ends were cut back, 3 bases at V and 2 bases at J, with 13 bases in the middle. The CDR3 contains 15 residues. The CDR3 region has the DNA TGCAGTGCTAGTAGACGGGAGCAAAACACCGGGGAGCTGTTTTTT. It yields the protein CSASRREQNTGELFF.

The gene calls are TRBV24-1 and TRBJ1-2; a weak D match, TRBD1 (5 bases). This CDR3 has 16 residues. Germline CDR1 reads KGHDR; CDR2 reads SFDVKD. Trimming took off 5 bases at V and 4 bases at J, with 19 bases between the two ends. The CDR3 loop reads CATSVGGQRDFYGYTF. The CDR3 coding sequence is TGTGCCACCAGTGTTGGTGGGCAGAGGGACTTCTATGGCTACACCTTC.

In DNA form, the CDR3 reads TGTGCCAGCAGCGTAGAGGAAAACTCTGGAAACACCATATATTTT. This encodes CASSVEENSGNTIYF. This rearrangement joins TRBV9 to TRBJ1-3, with D hard to call. Germline V gene data show CDR1 as SGDLS and CDR2 as YYNGEE. Trimming shortened V by 0 bases and J by 0 bases, and 7 bases separated the two germline ends. This CDR3 region has 15 residues.

The chain joins TRBV30 to TRBJ2-3; the match to TRBD2 covers 7 bases. CDR1 is GTSNPN, CDR2 SVGIG, per germline (reference sequence). The CDR3 sequence is 14 residues long. Trimming removed 2 bases from V and 4 bases from J; junction bases left unmatched: 6. The CDR3 DNA sequence: TGTGCCTGGAGTTTGGGGGGGGTAGCAGATACGCAGTATTTT. Its protein product is CAWSLGGVADTQYF.

V usage is TRBV9 and J usage is TRBJ1-1, with D uncertain. Looked up from germline, CDR1 is SGDLS and CDR2 is YYNGEE. Between the trimmed V and J ends, which lost 4 bases and 5 bases, there was a span of 18 bases. The CDR3 covers 15 residues. In nucleotides, the CDR3 is TGTGCCAGCAGCACTCAACCTGAGGCCGCAACTGAAGCTTTCTTT. It codes for CASSTQPEAATEAFF.

The chain joins TRBV11-3 to TRBJ1-2, with D maybe TRBD1 (5 bases). Germline lookup yields CDR1 SGHNT and CDR2 YENEEA. This CDR3 has 17 residues. Between the trimmed V and J ends, which lost 5 bases and 5 bases, there was a span of 24 bases. The CDR3 here is CASSGQRGRSFTYGYTF. Written as DNA, the CDR3 is TGTGCCAGCAGCGGTCAAAGGGGACGGTCATTTACTTATGGCTACACCTTC.

As for this clone: A much larger clone differs by one base, so this may be a read error. The sample holds other DNA sequences that translate to the same CDR3. The J gene is TRBJ1-6, the V gene TRBV3-1 (or the pseudogene TRBV3-2); unclear D gene. Germline V gene data show CDR1 as LGHDT and CDR2 as YNNKEL (reference sequence). The germline V and J ends were trimmed by 1 base and 7 bases, with 5 bases remaining between them. This CDR3 region has 13 residues. Written as DNA, the CDR3 is TGTGCCAGCAGCCAAGCGGGGAATTCACCCCTCCACTTT. Amino acids: CASSQAGNSPLHF.

This clone was seen only once. J is TRBJ2-7 and V is TRBV3-1 (or the pseudogene TRBV3-2), with D unclear. The V end lost 4 bases, the J end lost 1 base, and 11 bases lay between the germline ends. CDR1 and CDR2 from the germline V gene are LGHDT and YNNKEL (reference sequence). The CDR3 runs 14 residues. The CDR3 loop is CASSLMTESYEQYF. In nucleotides, the CDR3 is TGTGCCAGCAGCCTTATGACGGAGTCCTACGAGCAGTACTTC.

The V gene is TRBV27, the J gene TRBJ1-4; D possibly corresponds to TRBD1 (6 bases). The CDR3 spans 14 residues. V was pared by 9 bases and J by 0 bases, with 11 bases between. In germline, CDR1 is MNHEY, CDR2 SMNVEV (reference sequence). The CDR3 DNA sequence: TGTGCCAGTATGGGACATGCAACTAATGAAAAACTGTTTTTT. Protein: CASMGHATNEKLFF.

The chain employs TRBV19 and TRBJ2-1; D might be TRBD1 (5 bases). V was trimmed by 2 bases and J by 0 bases, leaving 11 bases between them. This CDR3 is built from 16 residues. Germline CDR1 and CDR2: LNHDA and SQIVND (reference sequence). The chain's CDR3 is CASSISYDSSYNEQFF. The CDR3 nucleotides are TGTGCCAGTAGTATAAGTTACGACAGCTCCTACAATGAGCAGTTCTTC.